The 19 T cell receptor beta chains below come from one sample, sequenced in a study of Ad26.COV2.S vaccination and SARS-CoV-2 variants. Clones were read by immunoSEQ multiplex PCR, and TCRdb kept only the in-frame ones, dropping some. The sample contains 350,000 to 500,000 clones, 90% of which appear only once. Sample treatment: roughly 18 received Ad26.COV2.S at low or high dose, single or two shots; about 5 received placebo; per-sample allocation not given. All samples were drawn on day 63, counting from the first vaccine or placebo injection. The sample was peripheral blood, taken in a trial of Ad26.COV2.S vaccine versus placebo. The receptors here all came from a person aged 18 to 65 who received the Ad26.COV2.S COVID-19 vaccine or a placebo.

This sequence joins TRBV10-3 and TRBJ1-1; D possibly corresponds to TRBD1 (6 bases). Deletions cut 1 base from V and 0 bases from J, with 9 bases between. Germline V lookup: CDR1 ENHRY, CDR2 SYGVKD. The CDR3 is made up of 15 amino acids. The DNA for the CDR3 is TGTGCCATCAGTGAGTTACAGGGCATGAACACTGAAGCTTTCTTT. Amino acid sequence: CAISELQGMNTEAFF.

This clone was found once. J is TRBJ2-3 and V is TRBV27; D is ambiguous. V was shortened by 6 bases and J by 0 bases, with 4 bases between the two germline ends. CDR3 length equals 12 residues. The V gene's germline CDR1 is MNHEY and CDR2 SMNVEV (reference sequence). The CDR3 DNA reads as TGTGCCAGCAGGCGGAGCACAGATACGCAGTATTTT. Translating gives CASRRSTDTQYF.

The V gene is TRBV19, the J gene TRBJ2-2; the D gene is possibly TRBD1 (6 bases). Trimming removed 7 bases from V and 0 bases from J, with 12 bases in between. Germline CDR1 reads LNHDA; CDR2 reads SQIVND (reference sequence). There are 15 residues in the CDR3. Here the CDR3 reads CASTAGTTNTGELFF. In DNA, the CDR3 is TGTGCCAGTACCGCCGGGACAACGAACACCGGGGAGCTGTTTTTT. Variable domain in full (rest from reference TRBV19 and TRBJ2-2): DGGITQSPKYLFRKEGQNVTLSCEQNLNHDAMYWYRQDPGQGLRLIYYSQIVNDFQKGDIAEGYSVSREKKESFPLTVTSAQKNPTAFYLCASTAGTTNTGELFFGEGSRLTVL.

This chain connects TRBV19 to TRBJ1-5; D perhaps matches TRBD1 (6 bases). Germline CDR1 is LNHDA and CDR2 is SQIVND (reference sequence). The V and J ends lost 3 bases and 5 bases respectively, with 17 bases between them. This CDR3 is 16 amino acids long. The CDR3, as DNA: TGTGCCAGTAGTATCTGGCAGGGTCAGGGGTATCAGCCCCAGCATTTT. This encodes CASSIWQGQGYQPQHF.

The chain employs TRBV19 and TRBJ2-3, with D unresolved. V shed 10 bases and J shed 1 base, with 18 bases lying between them. The CDR3 totals 15 residues. Germline V CDR1 and CDR2: LNHDA, SQIVND (reference sequence). The CDR3 coding sequence is TGTGCCACAAGCAGGCCCCAAGGCGGCACAGATACGCAGTATTTT. Translating gives CATSRPQGGTDTQYF.

The chain joins TRBV27 to TRBJ2-7; 7 positions match TRBD2. This CDR3 comprises 14 residues. Germline values: CDR1 MNHEY, CDR2 SMNVEV (reference sequence). Germline trimming cut 8 bases from V and 0 bases from J; bases unmatched to any gene: 7. The CDR3 region is CASWGRGRSYEQYF. CDR3 DNA: TGTGCCAGCTGGGGGAGGGGTCGCTCCTACGAGCAGTACTTC.

In its sample, this clone was seen once. The CDR3 is CASSSASGQSYEQYF. In DNA form, the CDR3 reads TGTGCCAGCAGTTCCGCTAGCGGCCAGTCCTACGAGCAGTACTTC. The chain combines TRBV28 with TRBJ2-7, with 7 bases lining up with TRBD2. From germline, CDR1 is MDHEN and CDR2 SYDVKM. This CDR3 region has 15 residues. V lost 4 bases, J lost 1 base, and 7 bases stayed unmatched.

The chain links TRBV7-9 to TRBJ1-3, with unresolved D. Germline V CDR1 and CDR2: SEHNR, FQNEAQ (reference sequence). The CDR3 has 11 residues. V lost 4 bases to trimming and J lost 5 bases, with 3 bases between them. CDR3 nucleotide sequence: TGTGCCAGCAGCTCAAGAAACACCATATATTTT. Protein product: CASSSRNTIYF.

The chain has TRBV5-1 and TRBJ2-1; 10 bases line up with TRBD2. With V trimmed by 4 bases and J by 2 bases, 3 bases remained unmatched. CDR3 length: 15 amino acids. Germline V gene lookup returns CDR1 SGHRS and CDR2 YFSETQ. The CDR3 region is CASSPGTSAYNEQFF. The CDR3 nucleotides read TGCGCCAGCAGCCCCGGGACTAGCGCCTACAATGAGCAGTTCTTC.

This CDR3 is CASSQGVTGDEQYF. CDR3 DNA sequence: TGTGCCAGCAGCCAAGGGGTGACAGGGGACGAGCAGTACTTC. The chain is built from TRBV3-1 (or the pseudogene TRBV3-2) and TRBJ2-7; 8 positions match TRBD1. V lost 1 base to trimming and J lost 5 bases; unmatched junction nucleotides: 4. This CDR3 is 14 amino acids long. Germline-derived CDR1 and CDR2 are LGHDT and YNNKEL (reference sequence).

CDR3 coding DNA: TGTGCCAGCCGACTCGAACAACGGCTGGGGGCTGAAAAACTGTTTTTT. Encoded protein: CASRLEQRLGAEKLFF. This chain joins TRBV28 and TRBJ1-4, with D possibly being TRBD1 (6 bases). The V end lost 8 bases, the J end lost 7 bases, and 23 bases lay between the germline ends. This CDR3 has 16 amino acids. The germline CDR1 and CDR2 sequences are MDHEN and SYDVKM.

V and J are TRBV4-3 and TRBJ2-1; D might be TRBD2 (5 bases). The CDR3 is 15 residues long. The germline V gene encodes CDR1 LGHNA and CDR2 YSLEER. V lost 0 bases to trimming and J lost 3 bases, with 9 bases between them. CDR3 nucleotides: TGCGCCAGCAGCCAAGATCGGAGCGGCTACAATGAGCAGTTCTTC. Residues: CASSQDRSGYNEQFF.

The chain employs TRBV28 and TRBJ1-1; D is perhaps TRBD1 (5 bases). The germline V gene has CDR1 MDHEN and CDR2 SYDVKM. Trimming left V 1 base short and J 7 bases short, with 16 bases between. The CDR3 covers 15 residues. The CDR3 DNA is TGTGCCAGCAGTTTATCTGGGTTGGGGCAGCGTGAAGCTTTCTTT. This sequence encodes CASSLSGLGQREAFF.

The chain uses TRBV3-1 (or the pseudogene TRBV3-2) and TRBJ1-1; possibly TRBD1 for D (6 bases). CDR1 is LGHDT, CDR2 YNNKEL, per germline (reference sequence). CDR3 size: 20 residues. V shed 0 bases and J shed 4 bases, with 27 bases lying between them. CDR3 bases: TGTGCCAGCAGCCAAGACCTCAGTAGGGGGAGGATTGCCCCGAGCACTGAAGCTTTCTTT. This sequence encodes CASSQDLSRGRIAPSTEAFF.

This rearrangement joins TRBV18 to TRBJ2-1, with TRBD2 identical over 8 bases. Germline CDR1 is KGHSH and CDR2 is LQKENI. CDR3 length: 15 residues. J was trimmed by 2 bases and V by 6 bases; bases with no gene match: 6. As DNA, the CDR3 is TGTGCCAGCTCCGCTACTAGCGGCACCTACAATGAGCAGTTCTTC. It yields the protein CASSATSGTYNEQFF.

The chain uses TRBV7-6 and TRBJ2-7; 7 positions match TRBD1. Germline values: CDR1 SGHVS, CDR2 FNYEAQ. The CDR3 loop spans 14 amino acids. The trim removed 5 bases at V and 3 bases at J, leaving 7 bases unmatched. The CDR3 loop reads CASSRAGGHYEQYF. The CDR3 region has the DNA TGTGCCAGCAGCCGGGCAGGGGGACACTACGAGCAGTACTTC. Based on the CDR3 plus reference TRBV7-6 and TRBJ2-7, the full variable domain is GAGVSQSPRYKVTKRGQDVALRCDPISGHVSLYWYRQALGQGPEFLTYFNYEAQQDKSGLPNDRFSAERPEGSISTLTIQRTEQRDSAMYRCASSRAGGHYEQYFGPGTRLTVT.

The genes are TRBV25-1 and TRBJ2-1; 10 nucleotides match TRBD1. V dropped 0 bases and J dropped 8; count of bases not matched to a gene: 10. CDR1 is MGHDK, CDR2 SYGVNS, per germline. This CDR3 contains 17 residues. The CDR3 region has the DNA TGTGCCAGCAGTGAATATAGTCCCGGGACAGGGGAGGATGAGCAGTTCTTC. It specifies CASSEYSPGTGEDEQFF.

The gene calls are TRBV2 and TRBJ1-5, with 9 bases aligning to TRBD1. Germline lookup yields CDR1 SNHLY and CDR2 FYNNEI. Trimming took 1 base from V and 6 from J; bases not matched to a gene: 7. CDR3 length: 16 amino acids. Here the CDR3 reads CASSEERGQGGQPQHF. The CDR3 coding sequence is TGTGCCAGCAGTGAAGAGAGGGGACAGGGCGGTCAGCCCCAGCATTTT.

Written as DNA, the CDR3 is TGTGCCAGCAGTGAACCTCTAGCGGCCCCCCGAACGGAGACCCAGTACTTC. Its protein is CASSEPLAAPRTETQYF. The chain combines TRBV6-4 with TRBJ2-5, with 7 bases lining up with TRBD2. Trimming at V came to 3 bases and at J to 5 bases, leaving 15 bases not matched to a gene. This CDR3 is 17 amino acids long. CDR1 MRHNA and CDR2 SNTAGT come from the germline V gene.